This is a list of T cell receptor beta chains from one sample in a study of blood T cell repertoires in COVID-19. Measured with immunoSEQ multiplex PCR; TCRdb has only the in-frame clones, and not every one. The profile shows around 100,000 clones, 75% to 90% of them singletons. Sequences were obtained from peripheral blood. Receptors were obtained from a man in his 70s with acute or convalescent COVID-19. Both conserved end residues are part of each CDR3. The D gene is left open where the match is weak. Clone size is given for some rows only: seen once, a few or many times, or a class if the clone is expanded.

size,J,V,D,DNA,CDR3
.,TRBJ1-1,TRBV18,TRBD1,TGTGCCAGCTCCTCCGACAGGGGCACTGAAGCTTTCTTT,CASSSDRGTEAFF
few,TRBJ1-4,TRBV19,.,TGTGCCAGTAGTGTACCCCCCCCCAGGGGTGAAAAACTGTTTTTT,CASSVPPPRGEKLFF
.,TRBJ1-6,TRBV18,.,TGTGCCAGCTCCCCCGACAGTCCACCCCTCCACTTT,CASSPDSPPLHF
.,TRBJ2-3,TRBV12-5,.,TGTGCTAGTGGCCAAACAGGGACCAAAGTTACGCAGTATTTT,CASGQTGTKVTQYF
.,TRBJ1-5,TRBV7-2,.,TGTGCCAGCAGCTTGAGCCCAAGGGGGGGTCAGCCCCAGCATTTT,CASSLSPRGGQPQHF
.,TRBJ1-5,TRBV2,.,TGTGCCAGCAGTGAACTCGGTGTAGTGGGCAATCAGCCCCAGCATTTT,CASSELGVVGNQPQHF
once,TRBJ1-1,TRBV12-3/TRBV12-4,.,TGTGCCAGCAGTTTAGGCGGCGGCACTGAAGCTTTCTTT,CASSLGGGTEAFF
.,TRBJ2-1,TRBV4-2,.,TGTGCCAGCAGCCAATCTCCAGGTAGCTCCTACAATGAGCAGTTCTTC,CASSQSPGSSYNEQFF
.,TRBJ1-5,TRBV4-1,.,TGCGCCAGCAGCCAAGATCGACAGAGCAATCAGCCCCAGCATTTT,CASSQDRQSNQPQHF
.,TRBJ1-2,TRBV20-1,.,TGCAGTGCTAGTCCAACGGGGAGTCGGGGAGACTATGGCTACACCTTC,CSASPTGSRGDYGYTF
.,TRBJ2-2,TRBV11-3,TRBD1,TGTGCCAGCAGCAAGGGACAGGGAGACACCGGGGAGCTGTTTTTT,CASSKGQGDTGELFF
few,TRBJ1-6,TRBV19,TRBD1,TGTGCCAGTAGTATATGGACAGGAAACTCCTATAATTCACCCCTCCACTTT,CASSIWTGNSYNSPLHF
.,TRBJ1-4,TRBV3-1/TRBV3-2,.,TGTGCCAGCAGCCAAGGGACACAAAATGAAAAACTGTTTTTT,CASSQGTQNEKLFF